Sequencing of this TCR beta chain was carried out in a study of T cell responses to AZD1222 COVID-19 vaccine. Findings and caveats of the study: The donors showed a predominance of white British ancestry and of females, with possible underestimation of clonal diversity. None of the repertoires were sampled until the peak T cell response had passed. Following two doses of AZD1222, Spike-specific TCR breadth and depth rose. Seropositive AZD1222 recipients at baseline numbered only 5 or 6.

Measured with immunoSEQ multiplex PCR; TCRdb has only the in-frame clones, and not every one. Here the sample spans approximately 100,000 clones, more than 90% being singletons. As to this clone: Antigen: not known.

The germline CDR1 and CDR2 sequences are SGHVS and FNYEAQ. The CDR3 loop spans 18 amino acids. V gave up 6 bases and J gave up 1 base; unmatched junction bases: 9. The receptor comes from an adult in good health. The specimen comprised peripheral blood, sampled on day 0 of AZD1222 vaccination. This rearrangement joins TRBV7-6 to TRBJ2-1; TRBD2 agrees at 13 bases. CDR3 loop: CASRGLAGDQKSYNEQFF. The CDR3 nucleotides are TGTGCCAGCAGAGGACTAGCGGGAGATCAAAAGTCCTACAATGAGCAGTTCTTC.